Detailed here is one TCR beta chain. Building of the TCR beta libraries involved iRepertoire HTBI primers and Arm-PCR of CDR3 regions. From the multiplex PCR reads, TCRdb called clonotypes with MiXCR, one entry per CDR3 protein. The data show more than 650,000 distinct CDR3 sequences, with around 30% seen just once and about 40% held by the top ten. The sample belongs to a study of regulatory T cells in long-lasting Graves disease. The time point here: persistent/refractory GD, antithyroid drugs over 5 years with positive TRAb. Extracted PBMC RNA gave rise to the TCR library. The TCR comes from a female donor with Graves disease. The sample in question was peripheral blood mononuclear cells (PBMCs), obtained when the disease was refractory, from a patient treated with antithyroid drugs.

The CDR3 here is CATSRDGSTNEKLFF. As DNA, the CDR3 is TGTGCCACCAGCAGAGATGGTTCAACTAATGAAAAACTGTTTTTT. The chain uses TRBV15 and TRBJ1-4; D remains ambiguous. The length of the CDR3 is 15 residues. Germline V gene data show CDR1 as LNHNV and CDR2 as YYDKDF (reference sequence). V was cut by 0 bases and J by 0 bases, with 5 bases left in between.